This is a list of T cell receptor beta chains from one sample in a study of blood T cell repertoires in COVID-19. The assay was immunoSEQ multiplex PCR, and TCRdb's table has in-frame clones only and misses some. Counted here are 30,000 to 40,000 clones, 65% to 85% occurring once; the ten biggest clones make up just over 3%. Sequenced: peripheral blood. All receptors come from a man between 65 and 85 years old with COVID-19, enrolled during active disease. Each CDR3 is given with its conserved first and last residue. D genes are given only for firm matches. Clone size is not always given. Where it is, it says once, few, many or a class for expanded clones.

j_gene: TRBJ1-4; v_gene: TRBV13; abundance: -; d_gene: -; CDR3aa: CASSLKFGPSTATNEKLFF; CDR3nt: TGTGCCAGCAGCTTAAAATTCGGGCCCTCGACAGCAACTAATGAAAAACTGTTTTTT
j_gene: TRBJ1-3; v_gene: TRBV29-1; abundance: -; d_gene: -; CDR3aa: CSVEETVDTIYF; CDR3nt: TGCAGCGTTGAAGAAACAGTGGACACCATATATTTT
j_gene: TRBJ2-7; v_gene: TRBV27; abundance: -; d_gene: -; CDR3aa: CASGQSYYEQYF; CDR3nt: TGTGCCAGCGGACAATCCTACTACGAGCAGTACTTC
j_gene: TRBJ2-7; v_gene: TRBV10-2; abundance: -; d_gene: -; CDR3aa: CASSVMGRENYEQYF; CDR3nt: TGCGCCAGCAGTGTGATGGGCAGGGAAAATTACGAGCAGTACTTC
j_gene: TRBJ2-2; v_gene: TRBV5-4; abundance: -; d_gene: TRBD2; CDR3aa: CASSPLGGVTGELFF; CDR3nt: TGTGCCAGCAGCCCCTTGGGAGGGGTAACCGGGGAGCTGTTTTTT
j_gene: TRBJ2-7; v_gene: TRBV5-1; abundance: -; d_gene: TRBD2; CDR3aa: CASSFGLAYEQYF; CDR3nt: TGCGCCAGCAGCTTCGGACTAGCCTACGAGCAGTACTTC
j_gene: TRBJ2-3; v_gene: TRBV11-2; abundance: -; d_gene: -; CDR3aa: CASSVETGLGTDTQYF; CDR3nt: TGTGCCAGCAGCGTAGAGACGGGACTGGGCACAGATACGCAGTATTTT
j_gene: TRBJ1-2; v_gene: TRBV3-1/TRBV3-2; abundance: -; d_gene: -; CDR3aa: CASGQYGYTF; CDR3nt: TGTGCCAGCGGACAGTATGGCTACACCTTC
j_gene: TRBJ2-7; v_gene: TRBV6-4; abundance: -; d_gene: -; CDR3aa: CASSEKGGYNYEQYF; CDR3nt: TGTGCCAGCAGTGAAAAGGGCGGGTATAACTACGAGCAGTACTTC
j_gene: TRBJ2-2; v_gene: TRBV27; abundance: -; d_gene: TRBD2; CDR3aa: CASSFGLAGELGGELFF; CDR3nt: TGTGCCAGCAGTTTCGGACTAGCGGGAGAATTGGGTGGGGAGCTGTTTTTT
j_gene: TRBJ2-4; v_gene: TRBV20-1; abundance: once; d_gene: TRBD2; CDR3aa: CSASDAGGGKNIQYF; CDR3nt: TGCAGTGCTAGTGATGCGGGAGGGGGCAAAAACATTCAGTACTTC
j_gene: TRBJ2-2; v_gene: TRBV5-1; abundance: -; d_gene: TRBD1; CDR3aa: CASSLRTGNTGELFF; CDR3nt: TGCGCCAGCAGCCTGCGGACAGGGAACACCGGGGAGCTGTTTTTT
j_gene: TRBJ1-6; v_gene: TRBV10-3; abundance: -; d_gene: TRBD1; CDR3aa: CAVQPTGSSPLHF; CDR3nt: TGTGCCGTCCAACCGACAGGGTCCTCACCCCTCCACTTT
j_gene: TRBJ1-2; v_gene: TRBV2; abundance: few; d_gene: -; CDR3aa: CASSELGFYGYTF; CDR3nt: TGTGCCAGCAGTGAACTAGGATTCTATGGCTACACCTTC
j_gene: TRBJ1-5; v_gene: TRBV5-1; abundance: -; d_gene: -; CDR3aa: CASSLDGGDQPQHF; CDR3nt: TGCGCCAGCAGCTTGGACGGCGGTGATCAGCCCCAGCATTTT
j_gene: TRBJ2-5; v_gene: TRBV4-2; abundance: -; d_gene: -; CDR3aa: CASSQHREETQYF; CDR3nt: TGTGCCAGCAGCCAACACCGGGAAGAGACCCAGTACTTC
j_gene: TRBJ1-6; v_gene: TRBV10-2; abundance: -; d_gene: TRBD1; CDR3aa: CASSSGGHNSPLHF; CDR3nt: TGCGCCAGCAGCTCAGGGGGCCATAATTCACCCCTCCACTTT
j_gene: TRBJ2-7; v_gene: TRBV6-2/TRBV6-3; abundance: -; d_gene: -; CDR3aa: CASSYWGEAYEQYF; CDR3nt: TGTGCCAGCAGTTATTGGGGCGAAGCCTACGAGCAGTACTTC
j_gene: TRBJ2-5; v_gene: TRBV10-1; abundance: few; d_gene: TRBD2; CDR3aa: CASNSSGRGGETQYF; CDR3nt: TGCGCCAGCAACTCCAGCGGGAGGGGCGGAGAGACCCAGTACTTC